The present TCR beta chain was sequenced within a study of CD8+CD57+ T cells in acquired aplastic anemia. Findings of the study overall: It was found that 25 to 35 CD8+ CDR3 sequences were shared between patients and controls.

TCR beta VDJ and CDR3 profiles were obtained from a genomic DNA template. TCRdb reprocessed the reads via MiXCR and lists one record per CDR3 protein. Of approximately 170,000 distinct CDR3 sequences in the sample, just under 65% are singletons; the top ten hold 45%. The CDR3 extends over 13 amino acids. Germline V lookup: CDR1 SGHTA, CDR2 FQGTGA. Trimming pared 0 bases from V and 7 bases from J, leaving 9 bases between. This clonotype was recorded once. Its antigen is as yet unknown. V and J are TRBV7-3 and TRBJ2-5; D remains ambiguous. This TCR was sampled from a human donor in good health. The sequenced sample was sorted CD4+, CD8+, or CD8+CD57+ T cells (not recorded which) from PBMCs. In DNA form, the CDR3 reads TGTGCCAGCAGCTTAACGCCGGGCGGGACCCAGTACTTC. Protein product: CASSLTPGGTQYF.